This TCR beta chain was recovered during a study of CD8 T cells in ankylosing spondylitis (dated by TCRdb to the late 2010s). Background for the entire study: T cell receptor beta repertoires were profiled in healthy donors and ankylosing spondylitis patients so that disease-linked TCR variants could be found. The full study cohort comprised approximately 23 ankylosing spondylitis patients and around 100 healthy donors. Peripheral blood samples were taken, and synovial fluid was additionally collected from ankylosing spondylitis patients. What the study reported, not specific to this receptor: Some of the motif variants had been reported before in the synovial fluid and blood of reactive arthritis patients, a finding that suggests common disease-initiation mechanisms. A CD8+ phenotype was shown by the disease-linked clones, which were found at relatively low frequencies in peripheral blood. The disease-linked clones were reported as significantly enriched in matched synovial fluid samples from ankylosing spondylitis patients. A TCR beta motif made up of 7 to 9 highly homologous amino acid variants appeared to be characteristic of blood from ankylosing spondylitis patients.

In regard to this clonotype: It has no known antigen specificity. The input lacks base qualities; no much larger clone sits a single base away.

Trimming costs V 0 bases and J 10 bases, and their ends lie 21 bases apart. The CDR3 runs 16 residues from the cysteine to the phenylalanine. The CDR3 DNA has 48 bases and is translated from base 1. Sequences SGHRS (CDR1) and YFSETQ (CDR2) are obtained from the germline V gene. Instrument used: Illumina HiSeq 2500. TCR beta libraries were prepared by quantitative 5'-RACE with molecular barcodes. As for the original processing: A new computational method, built on a probabilistic model of VDJ rearrangement, was used to identify disease-linked TCR variants. TCRdb reanalyzed the raw reads on its own, using fastp at Q25 for trimming and MiXCR for clone calling, and kept in-frame beta chains. Entries that share a CDR3 protein sequence are merged under the most common genes and DNA. What appears here as the V and J calls and clone size reflects TCRdb's work, not the paper's. Across this sample there are 250,000 to 350,000 distinct CDR3 sequences, with less than 9.5% seen only once. The ten largest make up roughly 15% of the sample.

The sequence was collected from a male donor with ankylosing spondylitis. Recombination linked TRBV5-1 to TRBJ2-3; the D region is possibly TRBD1 or TRBD2, each matching across 6 bases. The sequencing sample was made of blood, either unsorted or a sorted T cell fraction (not recorded which). The nucleotides are TGCGCCAGCAGCTTGGCGGGGGACAAGGCAACTCCAGCGCAGTATTTT. Its product reads: CASSLAGDKATPAQYF. The CDR3, completed at both ends by the reference TRBV5-1 and TRBJ2-3 genes, gives the full variable domain KAGVTQTPRYLIKTRGQQVTLSCSPISGHRSVSWYQQTPGQGLQFLFEYFSETQRNKGNFPGRFSGRQFSNSRSEMNVSTLELGDSALYLCASSLAGDKATPAQYFGPGTRLTVL.